These 21 T cell receptor beta chains share one sample of origin, sequenced in a study of blood T cell repertoires in COVID-19 (TCRdb year 2020). Library preparation used the immunoSEQ multiplex PCR assay. TCRdb limited this immuneACCESS table to in-frame rearrangements with V and J called. A share of clones is missing; checked studies link under half to unresolved V genes, and the rest is unexplained. The sample includes approximately 150,000 clones, with roughly 82% observed a single time. Under 5.5% of the sample lies in the top ten. Sequencing used peripheral blood. All receptors come from a human donor in a cohort sampled during active COVID-19.

This clone has only a few counts. The V call is TRBV3-1 (or the pseudogene TRBV3-2), the J call TRBJ1-6; a weak D match, TRBD1 (5 bases). CDR1 is LGHDT and CDR2 is YNNKEL in the germline V gene (reference sequence). Trimming left V 3 bases short and J 10 bases short, with 13 bases between. CDR3 size: 14 residues. The CDR3 sequence is CASSHRVNSSPLHF. The DNA of the CDR3 is TGTGCCAGCAGCCACAGGGTAAATAGCTCACCCCTCCACTTT.

The V gene is TRBV20-1, the J gene TRBJ2-3; D gene ambiguous. In germline, CDR1 is DFQATT, CDR2 SNEGSKA (reference sequence). V was pared by 3 bases and J by 4 bases, with 17 bases between. This CDR3 has 15 amino acids. The CDR3, as DNA: TGCAGTGCTAGTCTGGCAGGCAGGTCGCCAGATACGCAGTATTTT. Residues: CSASLAGRSPDTQYF.

V and J are TRBV6-1 and TRBJ2-3; D is possibly TRBD2 (6 bases). Trimming removed 0 bases from V and 3 bases from J, with 10 bases in between. CDR1 MNHNS and CDR2 SASEGT come from the germline V gene. The CDR3 spans 15 residues. CDR3 protein: CASSEALGGTDTQYF. The CDR3 DNA reads TGTGCCAGCAGTGAAGCGCTTGGGGGGACAGATACGCAGTATTTT.

The chain uses TRBV5-1 and TRBJ1-1; no definite D call. Germline V gene data show CDR1 as SGHRS and CDR2 as YFSETQ. V was shortened by 1 base and J by 4 bases, with 11 bases between the two germline ends. CDR3 length: 14 residues. The CDR3 DNA reads TGCGCCAGCAGCTTGCCCGCTAGCGGCACTGAAGCTTTCTTT. Protein sequence: CASSLPASGTEAFF.

This clone was picked up one time. The J gene is TRBJ1-1, the V gene TRBV3-1 (or the pseudogene TRBV3-2); D is perhaps TRBD1 (6 bases). CDR3 size: 14 residues. V was trimmed by 3 bases and J by 4 bases, leaving 12 bases between them. CDR1 and CDR2 from the germline V gene are LGHDT and YNNKEL (reference sequence). CDR3 amino acids: CASSQYVQGTEAFF. The DNA of the CDR3 is TGTGCCAGCAGCCAGTACGTACAGGGCACTGAAGCTTTCTTT.

This chain joins TRBV5-1 and TRBJ2-2; TRBD2 aligns across 9 bases. The J segment lost 5 bases and the V segment lost 3 bases, leaving 11 bases of the junction unmatched. Per germline, CDR1 SGHRS and CDR2 YFSETQ. The CDR3 contains 17 residues. The CDR3: CASSWAGGGESTGELFF. The DNA of the CDR3 is TGCGCCAGCAGCTGGGCGGGAGGGGGAGAGAGTACCGGGGAGCTGTTTTTT.

V and J are TRBV7-8 and TRBJ2-2; 13 positions agree with TRBD2. The trim removed 5 bases at V and 0 bases at J, leaving 3 bases unmatched. Germline V CDR1 and CDR2: SGHVS, FQNEAQ. The CDR3 spans 17 residues. DNA for the CDR3: TGTGCCAGCAGCATGGGACTAGCGGGGTCGAACACCGGGGAGCTGTTTTTT. Protein: CASSMGLAGSNTGELFF. Supplemented by reference TRBV7-8 and TRBJ2-2, the full variable domain reads GAGVSQSPRYKVAKRGQDVALRCDPISGHVSLFWYQQALGQGPEFLTYFQNEAQLDKSGLPSDRFFAERPEGSVSTLKIQRTQQEDSAVYLCASSMGLAGSNTGELFFGEGSRLTVL.

The V and J genes are TRBV19 and TRBJ2-1; 9 positions match TRBD2. The CDR3 has 16 residues. J gave up 1 base and V 2 bases, and 3 bases lay outside the gene matches. The V gene's germline CDR1 is LNHDA and CDR2 SQIVND (reference sequence). CDR3 nucleotide sequence: TGTGCCAGTAGTATATCGGCGGGGGGGTCCTACAATGAGCAGTTCTTC. Amino acids: CASSISAGGSYNEQFF.

For this clone: The CDR3 ends on some other residue instead of the conserved phenylalanine or tryptophan, so this is likely a read error. It is unclear where the CDR3 begins or ends on the DNA, so no DNA is shown, and the CDR3 is as TCRdb lists it. This rearrangement joins TRBV21-1 to TRBJ2-7; TRBD1 is the table's D call, not checked against the DNA. TRBV21-1 is recorded as a pseudogene. The CDR3 numbers 11 amino acids, ends counted. This chain's CDR3 is CASSKGAHRGN.

V gene TRBV30 combines with J gene TRBJ2-7; D might be TRBD1 (5 bases). The CDR3 runs 15 residues. V shed 2 bases and J shed 0 bases, with 14 bases lying between them. CDR1 is GTSNPN, CDR2 SVGIG, per germline (reference sequence). The CDR3 is CAWSNGAAGSYEQYV. CDR3 nucleotides: TGTGCCTGGAGTAATGGGGCCGCCGGCTCCTACGAGCAGTACGTC.

The CDR3 coding sequence is TGTGCCAGTAGTATCCAGGACACTTCCTACGAGCAGTACTTC. Translating gives CASSIQDTSYEQYF. The rearrangement joins TRBV19 to TRBJ2-7; TRBD1 might be the D (5 bases). V was trimmed by 3 bases and J by 1 base, leaving 10 bases between them. Germline CDR1 reads LNHDA; CDR2 reads SQIVND (reference sequence). The CDR3 sequence is 14 residues long.

This clone came up a few times. The chain carries TRBV12-3 or TRBV12-4 and TRBJ2-2, with D unresolved. The CDR3 is 13 amino acids. V shed 3 bases and J shed 1 base, with 3 bases lying between them. CDR3 coding DNA: TGTGCCAGCAGTTTCAGGAACACCGGGGAGCTGTTTTTT. The encoded protein is CASSFRNTGELFF.

The rearrangement joins TRBV10-3 to TRBJ1-3; 11 nucleotides match TRBD1. The V gene end was trimmed by 4 bases and the J gene end by 0 bases; junction bases not matched to a gene: 11. Germline V CDR1 and CDR2: ENHRY, SYGVKD. The CDR3 has 19 amino acids. CDR3 sequence reads: CAISALGTGGKGSGNTIYF. Here the CDR3 DNA reads TGTGCCATCAGTGCCCTCGGGACAGGGGGAAAGGGCTCTGGAAACACCATATATTTT.

This chain uses TRBV24-1 with TRBJ1-1, with D possibly TRBD1 on 6 matching bases. Germline CDR1 and CDR2: KGHDR and SFDVKD. The CDR3 consists of 14 residues. V lost 9 bases and J lost 5, with 18 bases in between. The CDR3 loop reads CATRQGHLGTEAFF. The CDR3, as DNA: TGTGCCACCCGCCAGGGACACCTGGGAACTGAAGCTTTCTTT.

V gene TRBV5-1 combines with J gene TRBJ1-3; D perhaps matches TRBD1 (5 bases). Germline V gene sequence: CDR1 SGHRS, CDR2 YFSETQ. Trimming removed 2 bases from V and 3 bases from J, with 12 bases in between. The length of the CDR3 is 15 residues. CDR3: CASSFQGGDGNTIYF. The CDR3 DNA reads as TGCGCCAGCAGCTTTCAGGGAGGAGATGGAAACACCATATATTTT.

The V call is TRBV15, the J call TRBJ2-3; D is perhaps TRBD2 (5 bases). The germline V gene encodes CDR1 LNHNV and CDR2 YYDKDF (reference sequence). With 0 bases removed from V and 2 bases from J, the gap between germline ends came to 9 bases. The CDR3 runs 15 residues. CDR3 residues: CATSREKRNTDTQYF. CDR3 DNA: TGTGCCACCAGCAGAGAGAAGCGGAACACAGATACGCAGTATTTT. The whole variable domain, filled in from reference TRBV15 and TRBJ2-3, reads DAMVIQNPRYQVTQFGKPVTLSCSQTLNHNVMYWYQQKSSQAPKLLFHYYDKDFNNEADTPDNFQSRRPNTSFCFLDIRSPGLGDTAMYLCATSREKRNTDTQYFGPGTRLTVL.

The chain uses TRBV5-1 and TRBJ1-2, with 9 nucleotides matching TRBD1. With V trimmed by 2 bases and J by 4 bases, 6 bases remained unmatched. Looked up from germline, CDR1 is SGHRS and CDR2 is YFSETQ. CDR3 length equals 15 residues. The chain's CDR3 is CASSFTGQGSYGYTF. DNA of the CDR3: TGCGCCAGCAGCTTTACGGGACAGGGATCCTATGGCTACACCTTC.

V and J are TRBV2 and TRBJ2-7; 8 bases agree with TRBD1. After removal of 1 base from V and 0 bases from J, the junction contained 5 bases not matched to a gene. The CDR3 length is 16 residues. Per the germline V gene, CDR1 is SNHLY and CDR2 is FYNNEI. The CDR3 region is CASSEDRDRTSYEQYV. The DNA of the CDR3 is TGTGCCAGCAGTGAAGACAGGGACAGGACCTCCTACGAGCAGTACGTC.

V is TRBV10-1 and J is TRBJ2-1; 11 bases fit TRBD2. Unmatched junction bases numbered 6, after V lost 8 bases and J lost 6 bases. The CDR3 is made up of 14 amino acids. The germline V gene encodes CDR1 WNHNN and CDR2 SYGVQD (reference sequence). The CDR3 spells CASAGGTSGNEQFF. The CDR3 bases are TGCGCCAGCGCTGGCGGGACTAGCGGCAATGAGCAGTTCTTC.

The chain has TRBV6-1 and TRBJ1-5; 9 nucleotides match TRBD1. This CDR3 has 17 amino acids. Unmatched junction bases numbered 4, after V lost 0 bases and J lost 1 base. Germline CDR1 MNHNS, CDR2 SASEGT. The CDR3 DNA follows: TGTGCCAGCAGTGAAGCTAGGGACAGGGCAAGCAATCAGCCCCAGCATTTT. Its protein is CASSEARDRASNQPQHF.

The chain recombines TRBV7-2 with TRBJ2-1; D is perhaps TRBD2 (6 bases). The germline V and J ends were trimmed by 1 base and 5 bases, with 21 bases remaining between them. The CDR3 totals 18 residues. Germline values: CDR1 SGHTA, CDR2 FQGNSA. The DNA of the CDR3 is TGTGCCAGCAGCTTAGGCGGGGCCAACCTTGGGACTCACAATGAGCAGTTCTTC. Protein sequence: CASSLGGANLGTHNEQFF.